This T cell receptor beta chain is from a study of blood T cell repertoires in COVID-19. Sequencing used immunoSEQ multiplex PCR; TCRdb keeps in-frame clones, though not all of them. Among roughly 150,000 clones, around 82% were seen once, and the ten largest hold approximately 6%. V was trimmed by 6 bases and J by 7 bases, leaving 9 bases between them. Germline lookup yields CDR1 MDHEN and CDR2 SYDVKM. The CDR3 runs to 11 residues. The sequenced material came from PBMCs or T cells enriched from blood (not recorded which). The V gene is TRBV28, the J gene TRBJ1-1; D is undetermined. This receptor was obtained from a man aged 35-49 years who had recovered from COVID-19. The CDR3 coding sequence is TGTGCCAGCAGGGGCCGGTATGAAGCTTTCTTT. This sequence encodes CASRGRYEAFF.